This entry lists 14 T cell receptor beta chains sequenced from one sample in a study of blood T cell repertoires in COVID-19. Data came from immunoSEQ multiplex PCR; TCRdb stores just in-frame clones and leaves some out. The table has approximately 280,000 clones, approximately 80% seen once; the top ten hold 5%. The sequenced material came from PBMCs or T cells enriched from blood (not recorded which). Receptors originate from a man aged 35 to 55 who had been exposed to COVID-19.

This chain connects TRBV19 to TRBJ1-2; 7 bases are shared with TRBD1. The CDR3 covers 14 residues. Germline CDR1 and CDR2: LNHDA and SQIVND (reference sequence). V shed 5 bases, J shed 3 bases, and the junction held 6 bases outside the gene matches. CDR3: CASSDRAQDYGYTF. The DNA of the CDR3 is TGTGCCAGTAGTGACAGGGCTCAGGACTATGGCTACACCTTC.

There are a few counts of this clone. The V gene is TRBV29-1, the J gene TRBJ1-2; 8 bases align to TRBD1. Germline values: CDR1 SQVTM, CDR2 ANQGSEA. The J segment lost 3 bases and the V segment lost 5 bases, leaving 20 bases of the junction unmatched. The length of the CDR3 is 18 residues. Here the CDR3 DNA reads TGCAGCGTTACCCCGACGGCCAAGCTTCGGACAGGGTACTATGGCTACACCTTC. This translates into CSVTPTAKLRTGYYGYTF.

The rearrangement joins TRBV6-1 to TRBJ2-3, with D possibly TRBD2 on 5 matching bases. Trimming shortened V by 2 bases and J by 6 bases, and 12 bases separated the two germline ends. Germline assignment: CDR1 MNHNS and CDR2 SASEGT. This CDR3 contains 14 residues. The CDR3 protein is CASSERGSGDTQYF. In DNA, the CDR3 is TGTGCCAGCAGTGAAAGAGGGTCGGGGGATACGCAGTATTTT.

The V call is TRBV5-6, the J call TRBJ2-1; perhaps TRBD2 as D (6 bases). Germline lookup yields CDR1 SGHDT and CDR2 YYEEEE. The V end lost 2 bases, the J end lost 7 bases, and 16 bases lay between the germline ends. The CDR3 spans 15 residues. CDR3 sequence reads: CASSLPLAHENEQFF. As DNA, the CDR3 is TGTGCCAGCAGCTTACCACTAGCCCACGAAAATGAGCAGTTCTTC. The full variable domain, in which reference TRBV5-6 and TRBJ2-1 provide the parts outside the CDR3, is DAGVTQSPTHLIKTRGQQVTLRCSPKSGHDTVSWYQQALGQGPQFIFQYYEEEERQRGNFPDRFSGHQFPNYSSELNVNALLLGDSALYLCASSLPLAHENEQFFGPGTRLTVL.

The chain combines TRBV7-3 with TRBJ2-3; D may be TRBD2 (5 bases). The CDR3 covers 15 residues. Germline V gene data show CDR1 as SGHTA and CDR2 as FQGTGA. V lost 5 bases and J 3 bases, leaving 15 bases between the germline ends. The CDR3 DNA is TGTGCCAGCAGCCAGGACGGACGGAGGACAGATACGCAGTATTTT. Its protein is CASSQDGRRTDTQYF. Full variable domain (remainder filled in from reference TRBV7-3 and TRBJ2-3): GAGVSQTPSNKVTEKGKYVELRCDPISGHTALYWYRQSLGQGPEFLIYFQGTGAADDSGLPNDRFFAVRPEGSVSTLKIQRTERGDSAVYLCASSQDGRRTDTQYFGPGTRLTVL.

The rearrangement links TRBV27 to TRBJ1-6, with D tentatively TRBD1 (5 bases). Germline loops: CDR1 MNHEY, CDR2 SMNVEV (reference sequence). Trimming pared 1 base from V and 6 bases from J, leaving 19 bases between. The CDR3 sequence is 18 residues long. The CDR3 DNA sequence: TGTGCCAGCAGTTTATTCCCCTCCAGGGCGGACGCTAATTCACCCCTCCACTTT. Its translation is CASSLFPSRADANSPLHF.

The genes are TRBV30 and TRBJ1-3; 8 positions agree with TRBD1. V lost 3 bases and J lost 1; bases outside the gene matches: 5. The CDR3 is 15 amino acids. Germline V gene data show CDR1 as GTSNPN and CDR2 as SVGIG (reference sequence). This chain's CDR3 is CAWSAGTGSGNTIYF. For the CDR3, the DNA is TGTGCCTGGAGCGCCGGGACAGGATCTGGAAACACCATATATTTT.

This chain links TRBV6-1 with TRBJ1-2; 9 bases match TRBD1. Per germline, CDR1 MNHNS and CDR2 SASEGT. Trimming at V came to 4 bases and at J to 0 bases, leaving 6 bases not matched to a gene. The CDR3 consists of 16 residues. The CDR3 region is CASSVGTGTSNYGYTF. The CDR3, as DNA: TGTGCCAGCAGTGTGGGGACAGGGACCTCTAACTATGGCTACACCTTC.

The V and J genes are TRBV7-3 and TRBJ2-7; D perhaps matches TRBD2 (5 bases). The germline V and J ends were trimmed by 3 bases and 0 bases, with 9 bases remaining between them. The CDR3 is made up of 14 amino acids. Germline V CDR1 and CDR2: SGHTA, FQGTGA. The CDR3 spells CASSFTSNSYEQYF. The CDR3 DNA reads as TGTGCCAGCAGCTTCACTAGTAACTCCTACGAGCAGTACTTC.

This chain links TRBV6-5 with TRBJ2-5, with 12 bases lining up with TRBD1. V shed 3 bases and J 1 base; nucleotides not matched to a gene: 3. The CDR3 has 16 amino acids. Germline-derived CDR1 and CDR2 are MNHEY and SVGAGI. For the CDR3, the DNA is TGTGCCAGCAGTTATGGGACAGGGGGCGTCCAAGAGACCCAGTACTTC. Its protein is CASSYGTGGVQETQYF.

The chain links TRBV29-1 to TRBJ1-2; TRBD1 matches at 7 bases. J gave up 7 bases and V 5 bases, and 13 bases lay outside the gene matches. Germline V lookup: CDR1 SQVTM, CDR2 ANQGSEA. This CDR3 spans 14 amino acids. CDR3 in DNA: TGCAGCGTTCAGAAATCCGACAGGGCATCTGGCTACACCTTC. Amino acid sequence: CSVQKSDRASGYTF.

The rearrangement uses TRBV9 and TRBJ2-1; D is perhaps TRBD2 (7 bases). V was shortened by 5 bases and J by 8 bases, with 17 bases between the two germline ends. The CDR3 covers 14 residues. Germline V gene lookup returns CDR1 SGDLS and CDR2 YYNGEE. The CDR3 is CASSENQGRDEQFF. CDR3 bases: TGTGCCAGCAGTGAAAACCAGGGGAGGGATGAGCAGTTCTTC.

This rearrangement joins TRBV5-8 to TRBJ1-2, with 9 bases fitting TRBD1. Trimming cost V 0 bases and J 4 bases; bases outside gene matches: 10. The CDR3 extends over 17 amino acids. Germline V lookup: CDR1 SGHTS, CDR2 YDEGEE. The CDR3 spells CASSLVYRDRVSYGYTF. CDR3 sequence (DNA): TGTGCCAGCAGCTTGGTGTACCGGGACAGGGTAAGCTATGGCTACACCTTC.

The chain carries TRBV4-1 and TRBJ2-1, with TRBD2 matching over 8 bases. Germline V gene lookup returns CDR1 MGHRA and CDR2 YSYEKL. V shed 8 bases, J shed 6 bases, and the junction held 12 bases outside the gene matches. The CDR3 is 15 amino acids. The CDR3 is CASGPLSGEGNEQFF. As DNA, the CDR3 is TGCGCCAGCGGCCCCCTTAGCGGGGAGGGCAATGAGCAGTTCTTC.